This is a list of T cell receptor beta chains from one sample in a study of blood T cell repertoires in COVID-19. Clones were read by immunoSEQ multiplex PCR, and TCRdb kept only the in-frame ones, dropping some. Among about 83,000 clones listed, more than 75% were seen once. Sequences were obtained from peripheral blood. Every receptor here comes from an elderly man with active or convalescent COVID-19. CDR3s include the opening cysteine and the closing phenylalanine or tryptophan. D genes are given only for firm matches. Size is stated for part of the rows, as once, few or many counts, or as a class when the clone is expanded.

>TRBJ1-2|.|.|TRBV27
CASSLYGGDYGYTF
TGTGCCAGCAGTTTATATGGGGGCGACTATGGCTACACCTTC
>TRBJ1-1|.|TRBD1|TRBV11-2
CASSFRGRDTEAFF
TGTGCCAGCAGCTTCAGGGGGCGGGACACTGAAGCTTTCTTT
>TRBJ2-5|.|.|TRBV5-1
CASSLGFRGLWQETQYF
TGCGCCAGCAGCTTGGGATTCAGGGGCCTCTGGCAAGAGACCCAGTACTTC
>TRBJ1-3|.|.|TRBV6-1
CASSEPGAGNTIYF
TGTGCCAGCAGTGAACCCGGGGCTGGAAACACCATATATTTT
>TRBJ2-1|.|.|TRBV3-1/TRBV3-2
CASSQVRGGEQFF
TGTGCCAGCAGCCAAGTACGAGGGGGTGAGCAGTTCTTC
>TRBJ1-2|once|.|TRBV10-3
CATATEPSNGYTF
TGTGCCACGGCGACAGAGCCATCCAATGGCTACACCTTC
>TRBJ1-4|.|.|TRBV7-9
CASSLEGGPNEKLFF
TGTGCCAGCAGCTTAGAGGGAGGACCTAATGAAAAACTGTTTTTT
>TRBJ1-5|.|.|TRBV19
CASSWGGGGAQPQHF
TGTGCCAGTAGCTGGGGGGGCGGCGGGGCACAGCCCCAGCATTTT
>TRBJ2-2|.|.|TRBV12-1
CASSLTGNCTGELFF
TGTGCCAGCAGCTTGACAGGGAACTGCACCGGGGAGCTGTTTTTT
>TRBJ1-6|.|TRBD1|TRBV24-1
CATAPGQGNSPLHF
TGTGCCACCGCTCCGGGACAGGGTAATTCACCCCTCCACTTT
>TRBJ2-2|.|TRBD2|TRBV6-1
CASSERSGKNTGELFF
TGTGCCAGCAGTGAAAGAAGCGGGAAGAACACCGGGGAGCTGTTTTTT
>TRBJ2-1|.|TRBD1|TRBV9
CASSAEKTGGESYNEQFF
TGTGCCAGCAGCGCCGAGAAAACAGGGGGAGAATCCTACAATGAGCAGTTCTTC
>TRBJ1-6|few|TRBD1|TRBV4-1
CASSQTGGAIKNSPLHF
TGCGCCAGCAGCCAAACAGGGGGCGCGATCAAGAATTCACCCCTCCACTTT
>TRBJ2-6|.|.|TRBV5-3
CARRGLVCPSGANVLTF
TGTGCCAGAAGGGGGCTAGTATGCCCCTCTGGGGCCAACGTCCTGACTTTC
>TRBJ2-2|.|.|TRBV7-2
CASSLGSIGELFF
TGTGCCAGCAGCTTAGGTTCCATCGGGGAGCTGTTTTTT
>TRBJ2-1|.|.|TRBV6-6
CASSLTGKPLDEQFF
TGTGCCAGCAGTTTAACAGGGAAGCCCCTTGATGAGCAGTTCTTC
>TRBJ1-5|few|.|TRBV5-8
CASSFVGGDSNQPQHF
TGTGCCAGCAGCTTTGTGGGGGGAGACAGTAATCAGCCCCAGCATTTT
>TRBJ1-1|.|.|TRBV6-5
CASSYSIHKGVTEAFF
TGTGCCAGCAGTTACTCGATTCACAAGGGGGTCACTGAAGCTTTCTTT
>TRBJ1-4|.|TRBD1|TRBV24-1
CATSDRRTGGFEKLFF
TGTGCCACCAGTGACCGACGGACAGGGGGATTCGAAAAACTGTTTTTT
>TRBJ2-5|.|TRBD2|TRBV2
CASNAELAGLRGETQYF
TGTGCCAGCAACGCGGAACTAGCGGGTCTAAGAGGGGAGACCCAGTACTTC
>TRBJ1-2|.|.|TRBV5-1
CASSFGGNYGYTF
TGCGCCAGCAGCTTCGGCGGGAACTATGGCTACACCTTC
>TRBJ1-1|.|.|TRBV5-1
CASSVQGWEAFF
TGCGCCAGCAGCGTCCAGGGGTGGGAAGCTTTCTTT
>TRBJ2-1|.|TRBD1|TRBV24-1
CATSWTGTLVDEQFF
TGTGCCACGTCGTGGACAGGGACTTTGGTTGATGAGCAGTTCTTC
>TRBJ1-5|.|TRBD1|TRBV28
CASSLLGQGVYSNQPQHF
TGTGCCAGCAGTTTATTAGGACAGGGAGTTTATAGCAATCAGCCCCAGCATTTT
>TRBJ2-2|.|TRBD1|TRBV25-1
CASSVTGLTGELFF
TGTGCCAGCAGTGTGACAGGGCTCACCGGGGAGCTGTTTTTT
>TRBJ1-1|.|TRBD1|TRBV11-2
CASSFRDRGDTEAFF
TGTGCCAGCAGCTTCCGGGACAGGGGGGACACTGAAGCTTTCTTT
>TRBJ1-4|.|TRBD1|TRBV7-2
CASSLTGGNEKLFF
TGTGCCAGCAGCCTGACAGGGGGTAATGAAAAACTGTTTTTT
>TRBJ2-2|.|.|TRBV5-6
CASSLPSYQAGELFF
TGTGCCAGCAGCTTGCCGTCCTACCAGGCCGGGGAGCTGTTTTTT
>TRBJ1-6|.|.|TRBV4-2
CASSQGIIGARNSPLHF
TGTGCCAGCAGCCAGGGCATTATAGGGGCAAGGAATTCACCCCTCCACTTT
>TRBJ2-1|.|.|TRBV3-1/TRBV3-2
CASSQGNRVSEQFF
TGTGCCAGCAGCCAAGGTAACAGGGTGAGTGAGCAGTTCTTC
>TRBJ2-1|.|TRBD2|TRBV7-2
CASSSTSWNYNEQFF
TGTGCCAGCAGCTCGACTAGCTGGAACTACAATGAGCAGTTCTTC
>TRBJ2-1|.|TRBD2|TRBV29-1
CSVDGLGLAGNNEQFF
TGCAGCGTTGATGGGCTTGGACTAGCGGGGAACAATGAGCAGTTCTTC
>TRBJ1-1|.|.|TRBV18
CASSPAGVGTEAFF
TGTGCCAGCTCACCCGCAGGGGTTGGGACTGAAGCTTTCTTT
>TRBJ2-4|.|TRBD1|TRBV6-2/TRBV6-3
CASSYGTGILNIQYF
TGTGCCAGCAGTTACGGGACAGGAATTCTAAACATTCAGTACTTC
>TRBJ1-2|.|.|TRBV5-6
CASSLQGRGYTF
TGTGCCAGCAGCTTGCAGGGAAGGGGCTACACCTTC
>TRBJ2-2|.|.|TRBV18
CASSPRGTGELFF
TGTGCCAGCTCTCCGCGGGGCACCGGGGAGCTGTTTTTT
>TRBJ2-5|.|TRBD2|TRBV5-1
CASSLRSSGNIQETQYF
TGCGCCAGCAGCTTGCGGTCTAGCGGGAACATCCAAGAGACCCAGTACTTC